The source of this T cell receptor beta chain is a study of T cells in Graves' hyperthyroidism and ophthalmopathy. About the research overall: Peripheral blood samples were taken at initial diagnosis, prior to any treatment.

TCR beta CDR3 sequences were amplified from RNA transcripts. HTBI primers were used for first-round RT-PCR of the TCR CDR3. A single record per CDR3 protein comes from TCRdb applying MiXCR to the multiplex PCR reads. The sample carries over 150,000 distinct CDR3 sequences, roughly a sixth recorded once. Points from the study as a whole: A model of 13 V-J pairs discriminated ophthalmopathy from stable hyperthyroidism. Blood also held most thyroid clonotypes expanded beyond 0.001.

Germline V gives CDR1 MNHEY, CDR2 SVGEGT. Deletions cut 6 bases from V and 0 bases from J, with 23 bases between. The CDR3 is 18 residues long. With a duration under 2 months, the hyperthyroidism was newly diagnosed in patients aged 18 to 65. A remark on this clonotype: What it recognizes is unknown.

Sequencing input: blood. V gene TRBV6-2 or TRBV6-3 combines with J gene TRBJ1-1; perhaps TRBD1 as D (6 bases). The origin of this receptor is a woman between 50 and 59 years old with Graves' hyperthyroidism. CDR3 loop: CASRYRSTGGGMNTEAFF. CDR3 DNA sequence: TGTGCCAGCAGATACCGGTCGACAGGCGGGGGGATGAACACTGAAGCTTTCTTT.